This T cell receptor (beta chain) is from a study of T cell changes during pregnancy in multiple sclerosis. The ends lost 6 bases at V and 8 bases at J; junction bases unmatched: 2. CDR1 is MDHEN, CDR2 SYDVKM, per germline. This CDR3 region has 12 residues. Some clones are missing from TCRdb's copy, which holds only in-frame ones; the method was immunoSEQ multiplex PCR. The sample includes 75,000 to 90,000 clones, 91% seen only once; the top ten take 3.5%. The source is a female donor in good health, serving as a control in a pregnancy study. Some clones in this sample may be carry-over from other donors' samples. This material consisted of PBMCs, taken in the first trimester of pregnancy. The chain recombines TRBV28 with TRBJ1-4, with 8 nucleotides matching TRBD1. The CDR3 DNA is TGTGCCAGCAGCGGGGACAGGGAAAAACTGTTTTTT. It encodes CASSGDREKLFF.